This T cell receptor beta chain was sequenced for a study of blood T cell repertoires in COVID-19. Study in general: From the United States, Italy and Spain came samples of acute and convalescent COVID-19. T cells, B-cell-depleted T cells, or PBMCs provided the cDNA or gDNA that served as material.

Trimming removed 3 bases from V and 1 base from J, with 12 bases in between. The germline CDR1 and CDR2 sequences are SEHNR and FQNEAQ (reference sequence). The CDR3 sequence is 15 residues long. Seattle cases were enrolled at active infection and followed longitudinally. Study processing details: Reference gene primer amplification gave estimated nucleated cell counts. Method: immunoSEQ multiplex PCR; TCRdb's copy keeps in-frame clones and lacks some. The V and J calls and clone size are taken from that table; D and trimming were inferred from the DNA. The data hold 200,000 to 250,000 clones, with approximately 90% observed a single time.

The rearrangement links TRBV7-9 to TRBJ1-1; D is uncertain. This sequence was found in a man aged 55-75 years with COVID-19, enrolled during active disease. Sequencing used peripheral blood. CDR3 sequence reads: CASSLVGIPNTEAFF. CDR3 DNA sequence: TGTGCCAGCAGCTTGGTCGGGATACCGAACACTGAAGCTTTCTTT. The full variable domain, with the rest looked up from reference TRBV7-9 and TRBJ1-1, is DTGVSQNPRHKITKRGQNVTFRCDPISEHNRLYWYRQTLGQGPEFLTYFQNEAQLEKSRLLSDRFSAERPKGSFSTLEIQRTEQGDSAMYLCASSLVGIPNTEAFFGQGTRLTVV.